This T cell receptor beta chain stems from a study of graft-versus-host responses after intestinal transplantation. In the case of this clone: No antigen is known for it.

Study results and caveats: Elevated graft-versus-host to host-versus-graft clonal ratios in allografts were recorded for patients with graft-donor T cell macrochimerism. Recipient marrow harbored GvH clones, some of which surfaced first in ileum or blood.

Data came from immunoSEQ multiplex PCR; TCRdb stores just in-frame clones and leaves some out. The sample yields roughly 73,000 clones, 87% seen once. The V gene's germline CDR1 is MNHEY and CDR2 SMNVEV (reference sequence). V dropped 4 bases and J dropped 0 bases, with 6 bases sitting between them. The CDR3 has 13 residues. This specimen consisted of unstimulated CD8+ T cells sorted from spleen or lymph node cells, obtained before transplant. The source is a human donor who was the organ donor for an intestinal transplant. The chain joins TRBV27 to TRBJ1-2, with D possibly matching TRBD1 (5 bases). In nucleotides, the CDR3 is TGTGCCAGCAGTTCGACAGCTAACTATGGCTACACCTTC. It codes for CASSSTANYGYTF.